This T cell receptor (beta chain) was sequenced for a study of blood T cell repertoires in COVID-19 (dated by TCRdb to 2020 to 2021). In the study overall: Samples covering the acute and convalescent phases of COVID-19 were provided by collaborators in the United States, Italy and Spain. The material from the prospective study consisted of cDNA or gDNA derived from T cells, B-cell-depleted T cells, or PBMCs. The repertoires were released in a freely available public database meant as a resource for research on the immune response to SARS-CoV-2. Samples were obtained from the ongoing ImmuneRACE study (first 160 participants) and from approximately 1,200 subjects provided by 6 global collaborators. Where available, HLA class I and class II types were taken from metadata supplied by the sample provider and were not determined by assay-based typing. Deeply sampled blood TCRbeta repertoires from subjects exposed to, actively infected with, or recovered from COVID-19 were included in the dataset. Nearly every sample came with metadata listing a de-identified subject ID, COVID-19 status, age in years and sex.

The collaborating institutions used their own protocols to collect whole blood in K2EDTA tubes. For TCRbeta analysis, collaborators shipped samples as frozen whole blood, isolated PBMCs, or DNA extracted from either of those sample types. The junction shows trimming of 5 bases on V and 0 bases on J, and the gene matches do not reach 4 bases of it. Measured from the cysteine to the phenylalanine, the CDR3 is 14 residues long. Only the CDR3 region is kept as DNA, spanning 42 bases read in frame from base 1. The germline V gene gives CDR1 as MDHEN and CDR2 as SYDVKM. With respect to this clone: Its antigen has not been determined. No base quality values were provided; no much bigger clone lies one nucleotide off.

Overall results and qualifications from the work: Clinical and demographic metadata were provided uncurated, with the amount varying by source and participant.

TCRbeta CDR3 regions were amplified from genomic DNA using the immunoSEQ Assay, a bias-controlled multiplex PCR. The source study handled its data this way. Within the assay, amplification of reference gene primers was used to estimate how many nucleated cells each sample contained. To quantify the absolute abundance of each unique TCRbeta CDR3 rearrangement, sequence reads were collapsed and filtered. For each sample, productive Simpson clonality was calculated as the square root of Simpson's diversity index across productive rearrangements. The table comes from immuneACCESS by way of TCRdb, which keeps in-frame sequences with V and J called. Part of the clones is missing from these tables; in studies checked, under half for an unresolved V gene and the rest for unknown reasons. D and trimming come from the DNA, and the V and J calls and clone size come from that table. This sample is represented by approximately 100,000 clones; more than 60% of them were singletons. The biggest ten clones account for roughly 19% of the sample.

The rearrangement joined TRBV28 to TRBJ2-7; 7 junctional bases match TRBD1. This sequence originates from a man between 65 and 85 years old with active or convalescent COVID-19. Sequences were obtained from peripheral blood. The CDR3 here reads CASSLRDSSYEQYF. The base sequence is TGTGCCAGCAGTCTGAGGGACAGCTCCTACGAGCAGTACTTC.